This T cell receptor beta chain was sequenced for a study of Ad26.COV2.S vaccination and SARS-CoV-2 variants. This clone showed up just once. The sample's treatment: roughly 18 received Ad26.COV2.S at low or high dose, single or two shots; 5 received placebo; per-sample allocation not given. Sampling was performed 63 days after the first vaccine or placebo injection. CDR1 SNHLY and CDR2 FYNNEI come from the germline V gene. CDR3 size: 15 residues. Trimming left V 1 base short and J 5 bases short, with 12 bases between. Sequenced by immunoSEQ multiplex PCR; TCRdb stores in-frame clones only, minus some. The profile shows some 350,000 clones, almost 90% of them singletons.

This chain connects TRBV2 to TRBJ2-1; a weak D match, TRBD1 (5 bases). The sequence came from a person between 18 and 65 years old who received the Ad26.COV2.S COVID-19 vaccine or a placebo. Sequenced here: peripheral blood, sampled in a trial of Ad26.COV2.S vaccine versus placebo. CDR3 sequence reads: CASSEGAGNHNEQFF. CDR3 sequence (DNA): TGTGCCAGCAGTGAAGGGGCAGGGAACCACAATGAGCAGTTCTTC.